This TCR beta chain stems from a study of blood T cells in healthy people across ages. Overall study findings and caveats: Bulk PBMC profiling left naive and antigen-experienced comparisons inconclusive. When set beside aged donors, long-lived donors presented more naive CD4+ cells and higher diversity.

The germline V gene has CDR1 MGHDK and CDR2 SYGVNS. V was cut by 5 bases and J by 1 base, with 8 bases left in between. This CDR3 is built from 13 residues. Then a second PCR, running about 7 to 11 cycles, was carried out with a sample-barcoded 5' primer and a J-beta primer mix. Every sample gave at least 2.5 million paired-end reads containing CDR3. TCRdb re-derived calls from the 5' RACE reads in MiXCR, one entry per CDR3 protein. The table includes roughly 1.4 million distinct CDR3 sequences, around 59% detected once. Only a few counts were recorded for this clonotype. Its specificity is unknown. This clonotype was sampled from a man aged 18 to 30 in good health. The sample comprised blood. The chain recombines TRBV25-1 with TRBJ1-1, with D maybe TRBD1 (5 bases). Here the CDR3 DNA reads TGTGCCAGCAGTATTGGGGCGAACACTGAAGCTTTCTTT. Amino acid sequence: CASSIGANTEAFF.